The 20 T cell receptor beta chains reported below all come from one sample, sequenced in a study of a mutant IDH1 vaccine in newly diagnosed glioma. Measured with immunoSEQ multiplex PCR; TCRdb has only the in-frame clones, and not every one. The sample contains tens of thousands of clones, roughly 80% of which appear only once. Time point denoted: week 11, during vaccination. The content of each vaccine dose was 300 ug of mutant IDH1 20-mer peptide, and topical imiquimod accompanied it. These receptors have no identified antigens. The sequencing here drew on PBMCs, taken from a glioma patient whose treatment included an IDH1 peptide vaccine. These receptors were collected from a man aged 25 to 40 with glioma.

The chain combines TRBV29-1 with TRBJ2-3, with D possibly TRBD2 on 6 matching bases. This CDR3 comprises 15 residues. From germline, CDR1 is SQVTM and CDR2 ANQGSEA. Trimming pared 4 bases from V and 3 bases from J, leaving 17 bases between. The chain's CDR3 is CSVVLAGRSTDTQYF. CDR3 coding DNA: TGCAGCGTTGTTCTTGCAGGGAGGTCGACAGATACGCAGTATTTT.

The V call is TRBV9, the J call TRBJ2-7; possible D gene TRBD1, 5 bases. The V and J ends lost 0 bases and 4 bases respectively, with 11 bases between them. CDR3 length: 14 residues. CDR1 and CDR2 from the germline V gene are SGDLS and YYNGEE. CDR3 in amino acids: CASSVGLDNYEQYF. The CDR3 region has the DNA TGTGCCAGCAGCGTAGGGCTGGACAATTACGAGCAGTACTTC. Variable domain in full (rest from reference TRBV9 and TRBJ2-7): DSGVTQTPKHLITATGQRVTLRCSPRSGDLSVYWYQQSLDQGLQFLIQYYNGEERAKGNILERFSAQQFPDLHSELNLSSLELGDSALYFCASSVGLDNYEQYFGPGTRLTVT.

V gene TRBV6-5 combines with J gene TRBJ2-1; TRBD1 matches 9 bases. The length of the CDR3 is 15 residues. Unmatched junction bases numbered 6, after V lost 2 bases and J lost 7 bases. In germline, CDR1 is MNHEY, CDR2 SVGAGI. As DNA, the CDR3 is TGTGCCAGCAGTTACCGGGACAGGGTTAAGAATGAGCAGTTCTTC. Translating gives CASSYRDRVKNEQFF.

V usage is TRBV9 and J usage is TRBJ2-7; 7 nucleotides align to TRBD2. There are 13 residues in the CDR3. CDR1 is SGDLS and CDR2 is YYNGEE in the germline V gene. CDR3: CGAGRGFPYEQYF. CDR3 DNA sequence: TGTGGGGCGGGGCGGGGGTTCCCCTACGAGCAGTACTTC. Combining the CDR3 with reference TRBV9 and TRBJ2-7 gives the whole variable domain DSGVTQTPKHLITATGQRVTLRCSPRSGDLSVYWYQQSLDQGLQFLIQYYNGEERAKGNILERFSAQQFPDLHSELNLSSLELGDSALYFCGAGRGFPYEQYFGPGTRLTVT.

The chain carries TRBV30 and TRBJ1-3; D remains ambiguous. V was clipped by 0 bases and J by 2 bases, with 8 bases between them. From germline, CDR1 is GTSNPN and CDR2 SVGIG (reference sequence). CDR3 size: 14 residues. The CDR3 bases are TGTGCCTGGAGTGTAGGAACTGCTGGAAACACCATATATTTT. Translating gives CAWSVGTAGNTIYF. Complete variable domain (other parts from reference TRBV30 and TRBJ1-3): SQTIHQWPATLVQPVGSPLSLECTVEGTSNPNLYWYRQAAGRGLQLLFYSVGIGQISSEVPQNLSASRPQDRQFILSSKKLLLSDSGFYLCAWSVGTAGNTIYFGEGSWLTVV.

The chain couples TRBV5-4 to TRBJ2-3, with D perhaps being TRBD1 or TRBD2 (6 bases each). CDR1 SGHNT and CDR2 YYREEE come from the germline V gene (reference sequence). Trimming removed 3 bases from V and 6 bases from J, with 14 bases in between. There are 14 residues in the CDR3. The CDR3 here is CASSWRGDGDTQYF. In DNA form, the CDR3 reads TGTGCCAGCAGCTGGAGGGGGGATGGGGATACGCAGTATTTT. The whole variable domain, filled in from reference TRBV5-4 and TRBJ2-3, reads ETGVTQSPTHLIKTRGQQVTLRCSSQSGHNTVSWYQQALGQGPQFIFQYYREEENGRGNFPPRFSGLQFPNYSSELNVNALELDDSALYLCASSWRGDGDTQYFGPGTRLTVL.

This clone was counted between two and nine times. This chain links TRBV9 with TRBJ2-1; 7 bases align to TRBD2. The CDR3 loop spans 18 amino acids. The germline CDR1 and CDR2 sequences are SGDLS and YYNGEE. The J segment lost 4 bases and the V segment lost 0 bases, leaving 13 bases of the junction unmatched. The DNA of the CDR3 is TGTGCCAGCAGCGTAGTTGGTAGTTGGCTAGCGGATTACAATGAGCAGTTCTTC. It specifies CASSVVGSWLADYNEQFF.

The chain employs TRBV18 and TRBJ1-3, with D unresolved. The CDR3 length is 16 residues. The germline gives CDR1 KGHSH, CDR2 LQKENI. V was trimmed by 4 bases and J by 0 bases, leaving 13 bases between them. CDR3 sequence (DNA): TGTGCCAGCTCACAAGCGGACGGTCCCTCTGGAAACACCATATATTTT. It is translated as CASSQADGPSGNTIYF.

The V and J genes are TRBV5-6 and TRBJ2-7; TRBD2 might be the D (6 bases). This CDR3 has 14 amino acids. Germline V CDR1 and CDR2: SGHDT, YYEEEE. The V end lost 4 bases, the J end lost 0 bases, and 11 bases lay between the germline ends. This chain's CDR3 is CASSPGLGSYEQYF. As DNA, the CDR3 is TGTGCCAGCAGCCCGGGACTTGGCTCCTACGAGCAGTACTTC.

This sequence joins TRBV9 and TRBJ1-1; maybe TRBD1 (5 bases). The germline CDR1 and CDR2 sequences are SGDLS and YYNGEE. V was clipped by 6 bases and J by 1 base, with 16 bases between them. The CDR3 loop spans 15 amino acids. The CDR3 DNA reads TGTGCCAGCACCCCTGGAGGGGCGGAGAACACTGAAGCTTTCTTT. Its protein product is CASTPGGAENTEAFF.

The rearrangement links TRBV5-1 to TRBJ1-1, with no clear D. The CDR3 contains 13 residues. The V gene's germline CDR1 is SGHRS and CDR2 YFSETQ. Trimming left V 4 bases short and J 7 bases short, with 14 bases between. Here the CDR3 reads CASSPREIDEAFF. The CDR3 DNA sequence: TGCGCCAGCAGCCCCCGCGAAATTGATGAAGCTTTCTTT.

The J gene is TRBJ1-3, the V gene TRBV30; maybe TRBD1 (6 bases). Germline-derived CDR1 and CDR2 are GTSNPN and SVGIG (reference sequence). The CDR3 consists of 14 residues. Trimming removed 3 bases from V and 0 bases from J, with 9 bases in between. The DNA for the CDR3 is TGTGCCTGGAGGGGGGACAACTCTGGAAACACCATATATTTT. Encoded protein: CAWRGDNSGNTIYF.

This clone was counted once. The chain uses TRBV7-8 and TRBJ2-1; D may be TRBD2 (6 bases). The CDR3 covers 17 residues. In germline, CDR1 is SGHVS, CDR2 FQNEAQ. V shed 4 bases and J shed 4 bases, with 20 bases lying between them. The CDR3 DNA is TGTGCCAGCAGCTCCCTTCTTCAGGGACTCTTTTACAATGAGCAGTTCTTC. Amino acids: CASSSLLQGLFYNEQFF.

In nucleotides, the CDR3 is TGTGCCAGCAGCTACTGGACTGCGAACACCGGGGAGCTGTTTTTT. Translation: CASSYWTANTGELFF. V and J are TRBV7-8 and TRBJ2-2, with D perhaps matching TRBD2 (5 bases). This CDR3 is built from 15 residues. V was shortened by 4 bases and J by 0 bases, with 9 bases between the two germline ends. The germline V gene encodes CDR1 SGHVS and CDR2 FQNEAQ.

The chain is built from TRBV7-2 and TRBJ2-1, with 7 bases that match TRBD1. CDR1 and CDR2 (germline): SGHTA, FQGNSA. This CDR3 has 16 residues. V dropped 0 bases and J dropped 2; count of bases not matched to a gene: 4. CDR3 in amino acids: CASSLAARGPYNEQFF. In DNA form, the CDR3 reads TGTGCCAGCAGCTTAGCCGCAAGGGGGCCCTACAATGAGCAGTTCTTC.

The CDR3 DNA sequence: TGTGCCAGCAGCGTCAGGGGGCGCGAGAATTCACCCCTCCACTTT. Amino acids: CASSVRGRENSPLHF. This chain connects TRBV7-2 to TRBJ1-6; 8 bases are a match to TRBD1. The length of the CDR3 is 15 residues. The V gene's germline CDR1 is SGHTA and CDR2 FQGNSA. The junction had 7 bases not matched to a gene; V was cut back by 5 bases and J by 7 bases.

J is TRBJ2-2 and V is TRBV10-1, with 7 bases fitting TRBD1. Germline CDR1 WNHNN, CDR2 SYGVQD (reference sequence). This CDR3 spans 16 amino acids. The J segment lost 3 bases and the V segment lost 3 bases, leaving 7 bases of the junction unmatched. Here the CDR3 reads CASSEIGQGDTGELFF. The CDR3 DNA is TGCGCCAGCAGTGAAATAGGGCAGGGGGACACCGGGGAGCTGTTTTTT.

The gene calls are TRBV18 and TRBJ1-2; D is unclear. The V and J ends lost 3 bases and 4 bases respectively, with 9 bases between them. The germline gives CDR1 KGHSH, CDR2 LQKENI. The CDR3 extends over 13 amino acids. This CDR3 is CASSPGQSYGYTF. The CDR3 DNA is TGTGCCAGCTCACCGGGCCAGTCCTATGGCTACACCTTC. Supplemented by reference TRBV18 and TRBJ1-2, the full variable domain reads NAGVMQNPRHLVRRRGQEARLRCSPMKGHSHVYWYRQLPEEGLKFMVYLQKENIIDESGMPKERFSAEFPKEGPSILRIQQVVRGDSAAYFCASSPGQSYGYTFGSGTRLTVV.

The chain links TRBV2 to TRBJ2-3; D call uncertain. Germline loops: CDR1 SNHLY, CDR2 FYNNEI. The CDR3 runs to 15 residues. V lost 2 bases and J 0 bases, leaving 9 bases between the germline ends. DNA for the CDR3: TGTGCCAGCAGTGAACACTTTTCTAGCACAGATACGCAGTATTTT. Amino acids: CASSEHFSSTDTQYF.

This chain joins TRBV4-2 and TRBJ2-1, with 12 bases identical to TRBD2. CDR3 length: 14 amino acids. Germline trimming cut 2 bases from V and 11 bases from J; bases unmatched to any gene: 4. Germline V gene sequence: CDR1 LGHNA, CDR2 YNFKEQ. The CDR3 region has the DNA TGTGCCAGCAGCCAATCTAGCGGGAGGGAAAAGCAGTTCTTC. Protein product: CASSQSSGREKQFF.